These T cell receptor beta chains were read from a single sample in a study of shared clonotypes between healthy human individuals. The data were produced by immunoSEQ multiplex PCR, yet TCRdb's version contains in-frame clones alone and is incomplete. This table holds approximately 1.9 million clones, 85% to 95% found once. Specimen: naive CD8+ T cells from PBMCs. The receptors derive from a man younger than 35 in good health. Some clones in this sample may be carry-over from other donors' samples. CDR3s include the opening cysteine and the closing phenylalanine or tryptophan. The D gene is left open where the match is weak.

V	D	J	CDR3
TRBV11-2	NA	TRBJ2-7	CASSLVGDEYEQYF
TRBV5-1	TRBD1	TRBJ1-1	CASSLGDRGLEAEAFF
TRBV5-1	TRBD1	TRBJ2-1	CASSWGGTGQFF
TRBV5-6	NA	TRBJ1-5	CASSLGLPGSPQHF
TRBV4-2	TRBD1	TRBJ1-1	CASSQGTGLLSGTEAFF
TRBV15	TRBD2	TRBJ2-1	CATSRDLYSGRGNEQFF
TRBV27	NA	TRBJ1-2	CASRPTGSNYGYTF
TRBV27	TRBD2	TRBJ2-3	CASSLILAGGLGTDTQYF
TRBV19	NA	TRBJ2-2	CASSIFGQTGGELFF
TRBV9	NA	TRBJ2-5	CASSIHGAQETQYF
TRBV7-2	TRBD1	TRBJ1-1	CASSSGTGNRTEAFF
TRBV29-1	NA	TRBJ1-1	CSVDLPEAFF
TRBV11-2	TRBD2	NA	CASSFYDGRAFSHEQYF
TRBV28	TRBD1	TRBJ2-7	CASSLPGTGFEQYF
TRBV13	NA	TRBJ2-7	CASGSVGVYEQYF
TRBV10-3	TRBD1	TRBJ2-7	CATYGDSSYEQYF
TRBV19	TRBD2	TRBJ2-1	CASSFGLADGNEQFF
TRBV7-9	NA	TRBJ1-5	CASSADNRGDQPQHF
TRBV29-1	NA	TRBJ1-1	CSVGNTEAFF
TRBV6-1	TRBD1	TRBJ2-7	CASSDTPGQRPYEQYF
TRBV27	TRBD1	TRBJ1-2	CASSLSTGTGSSYTF
TRBV30	NA	TRBJ2-3	CAWSGWETTDTQYF
TRBV27	TRBD1	TRBJ1-4	CASSLYRGRANEKLFF
TRBV10-3	TRBD1	TRBJ2-1	CAISERTGIRNNEQFF
TRBV5-8	NA	TRBJ2-7	CASSLEITYEQYF
TRBV10-3	NA	TRBJ1-2	CAMNPLRVSF
TRBV4-1	NA	TRBJ2-1	CASSQDLGGNEQFF
TRBV6-6	NA	TRBJ1-2	CASSRNYGYTF
TRBV29-1	NA	TRBJ2-7	CSVEENSYEQYF
TRBV27	TRBD1	TRBJ2-7	CASSLVGQPYEQYF
TRBV7-8	NA	TRBJ1-1	CASSSQFGGRGTEAFF
TRBV5-6	NA	TRBJ2-1	CASSLAPSRYNEQFF
TRBV11-2	NA	TRBJ2-3	CASSHSRGILTDTQYF
TRBV27	NA	TRBJ2-3	CASIMTRLGGVTDTQYF
TRBV15	NA	TRBJ2-2	CATSREIVRNYGGELFF
TRBV7-9	TRBD2	TRBJ2-1	CASIGLADHNEQFF
TRBV27	NA	TRBJ1-1	CASRGGANTEAFF
TRBV27	NA	TRBJ2-1	CASSLGSYNEQFF
TRBV14	NA	TRBJ1-2	CASREGSGYGYTF
TRBV7-7	NA	TRBJ1-1	CASRAEPNTEAFF
TRBV13	TRBD2	TRBJ2-7	CASSSRAGDSFSNEQYF
TRBV9	NA	TRBJ2-7	CASSVEGTHSYEQYF
TRBV28	NA	TRBJ2-4	CASSPPPRLAKNIQYF
TRBV6-5	NA	TRBJ1-1	CASSYSGTSSSEAFF
TRBV30	NA	TRBJ2-5	CAWSPPVRRLETQYF
TRBV25-1	NA	TRBJ1-1	CASSAGTQTEAFF
TRBV27	TRBD2	TRBJ2-5	CASSYNAAGGQETQYF
TRBV2	TRBD1	TRBJ1-1	CASSPAPGQGANTEAFF
TRBV7-9	NA	TRBJ2-1	CASSLDSSYNEQFF
TRBV19	NA	TRBJ1-5	CASSYAGNQPQHF
TRBV7-8	TRBD1	TRBJ2-7	CASSMDRTYEQYF
TRBV7-6	NA	TRBJ2-7	CASSPRRGQSYEQYF
TRBV6-6	NA	TRBJ2-3	CASSNHGTDTQYF
TRBV9	TRBD2	TRBJ2-1	CASSEGTSGRDPYNEQFF
TRBV11-1	TRBD1	TRBJ2-3	CASSLARTGGWDTQYF